The 13 T cell receptor beta chains listed next were all sequenced from one sample in a study of blood T cell repertoires in COVID-19. Some clones are missing from TCRdb's copy, which holds only in-frame ones; the method was immunoSEQ multiplex PCR. This repertoire shows roughly 190,000 clones, about nine tenths found once; its top ten account for approximately 2.2%. Input material: PBMCs or T cells enriched from blood (not recorded which). These receptors all come from a woman aged 30 to 39 who had recovered from COVID-19.

The gene calls are TRBV19 and TRBJ2-5; D is unclear. The V and J ends lost 5 bases and 5 bases respectively, with 9 bases between them. From germline, CDR1 is LNHDA and CDR2 SQIVND (reference sequence). CDR3 size: 12 residues. The chain's CDR3 is CASSSQRETQYF. CDR3 sequence (DNA): TGTGCCAGTAGTTCCCAGAGGGAGACCCAGTACTTC.

The CDR3 region has the DNA TGTGCCAGCAGCTTCGCGGGGAACACTGAAGCTTTCTTT. Translated, it gives CASSFAGNTEAFF. The chain recombines TRBV11-3 with TRBJ1-1, with D unresolved. The V end was cut by 3 bases, the J end by 1 base, with 6 bases between. The germline V gene encodes CDR1 SGHNT and CDR2 YENEEA. The CDR3 consists of 13 residues.

To note about this clone: Additional DNA sequences in this sample encode the identical CDR3. The chain has TRBV6-5 and TRBJ1-1; 7 bases are shared with TRBD1. With V trimmed by 3 bases and J by 0 bases, 1 base remained unmatched. CDR3 length equals 14 residues. The germline gives CDR1 MNHEY, CDR2 SVGAGI. CDR3 loop: CASSYGTVNTEAFF. Here the CDR3 DNA reads TGTGCCAGCAGTTATGGGACAGTGAACACTGAAGCTTTCTTT.

The chain is built from TRBV30 and TRBJ1-2, with 8 bases fitting TRBD1. The V segment lost 2 bases and the J segment 3 bases; nucleotides outside the gene matches: 5. Germline-derived CDR1 and CDR2 are GTSNPN and SVGIG (reference sequence). This CDR3 comprises 14 residues. In DNA form, the CDR3 reads TGTGCCTGGAGTCGGGCAGGGGGCGACTATGGCTACACCTTC. Its translation is CAWSRAGGDYGYTF.

This chain connects TRBV29-1 to TRBJ2-7; the match to TRBD1 covers 10 bases. V lost 6 bases to trimming and J lost 3 bases; unmatched junction nucleotides: 8. This CDR3 has 14 residues. Germline assignment: CDR1 SQVTM and CDR2 ANQGSEA. CDR3 protein: CSVAGTGVGYEQYF. CDR3 coding DNA: TGCAGCGTAGCCGGGACAGGGGTAGGCTACGAGCAGTACTTC.

V gene TRBV6-2 or TRBV6-3 combines with J gene TRBJ1-2; D ambiguous. With 6 bases removed from V and 1 base from J, the gap between germline ends came to 9 bases. The CDR3 runs to 13 residues. Germline V CDR1 and CDR2: MNHEY, SVGEGT. The CDR3 reads CASSHEGNYGYTF. In DNA form, the CDR3 reads TGTGCCAGCAGCCACGAGGGTAACTATGGCTACACCTTC.

This chain joins TRBV30 and TRBJ1-5; 11 bases line up with TRBD1. This CDR3 has 14 residues. The junction had 1 base not matched to a gene; V was cut back by 5 bases and J by 1 base. Per germline, CDR1 GTSNPN and CDR2 SVGIG (reference sequence). The chain's CDR3 is CAWGQGASNQPQHF. DNA of the CDR3: TGTGCCTGGGGACAGGGGGCGAGCAATCAGCCCCAGCATTTT. The full variable domain, in which reference TRBV30 and TRBJ1-5 provide the parts outside the CDR3, is SQTIHQWPATLVQPVGSPLSLECTVEGTSNPNLYWYRQAAGRGLQLLFYSVGIGQISSEVPQNLSASRPQDRQFILSSKKLLLSDSGFYLCAWGQGASNQPQHFGDGTRLSIL.

The chain employs TRBV5-6 and TRBJ1-1, with D possibly being TRBD1 (5 bases). Trimming took 6 bases from V and 7 from J, leaving 22 bases between them. Germline V gene data show CDR1 as SGHDT and CDR2 as YYEEEE. The CDR3 extends over 15 amino acids. CDR3 coding DNA: TGTGCCAGCACCGGCCGCGGACAACCCTATGATGAAGCTTTCTTT. Protein: CASTGRGQPYDEAFF.

This clone has only one observation. The gene calls are TRBV9 and TRBJ1-3, with TRBD1 as a possible D gene (5 bases). V gave up 3 bases and J gave up 1 base, with 8 bases separating them. Looked up from germline, CDR1 is SGDLS and CDR2 is YYNGEE. There are 14 residues in the CDR3. CDR3 amino acids: CASSAQDSGNTIYF. DNA of the CDR3: TGTGCCAGCAGCGCACAGGATTCTGGAAACACCATATATTTT.

The chain links TRBV7-2 to TRBJ1-2, with 7 nucleotides matching TRBD1. The germline V gene has CDR1 SGHTA and CDR2 FQGNSA. The CDR3 spans 13 residues. The junction had 3 bases not matched to a gene; V was cut back by 4 bases and J by 4 bases. CDR3 DNA sequence: TGTGCCAGCAGCTCTTGGGACAGCTATGGCTACACCTTC. This codes for CASSSWDSYGYTF.

The J gene is TRBJ1-2, the V gene TRBV19; no clear D gene. Looked up from germline, CDR1 is LNHDA and CDR2 is SQIVND (reference sequence). V lost 0 bases and J 7 bases, leaving 12 bases between the germline ends. The length of the CDR3 is 14 residues. The CDR3 sequence: CASSIDLFSGGYTF. CDR3 sequence (DNA): TGTGCCAGTAGTATAGATCTTTTTTCGGGTGGCTACACCTTC.

The chain carries TRBV27 and TRBJ1-4; D may be TRBD1 (5 bases). Germline CDR1 and CDR2: MNHEY and SMNVEV (reference sequence). The CDR3 has 13 residues. The ends were cut back, 4 bases at V and 7 bases at J, with 10 bases in the middle. CDR3 in amino acids: CASSYQGSEKLFF. The CDR3 nucleotides are TGTGCCAGCAGTTATCAGGGAAGTGAAAAACTGTTTTTT.

V gene TRBV11-1 combines with J gene TRBJ1-2; TRBD1 matches at 7 bases. The CDR3 length is 14 residues. Germline loops: CDR1 SGHAT, CDR2 FQDESV (reference sequence). Trimming cost V 4 bases and J 5 bases; bases outside gene matches: 7. CDR3 in amino acids: CASSYGDSLYGYTF. The CDR3 DNA is TGTGCCAGCAGCTACGGGGACAGTTTATATGGCTACACCTTC. Variable domain in full (rest from reference TRBV11-1 and TRBJ1-2): EAEVAQSPRYKITEKSQAVAFWCDPISGHATLYWYRQILGQGPELLVQFQDESVVDDSQLPKDRFSAERLKGVDSTLKIQPAELGDSAMYLCASSYGDSLYGYTFGSGTRLTVV.